This is a list of T cell receptor beta chains from one sample in a study. TCRdb re-analysed the 5' RACE reads in MiXCR, keeping a single row per CDR3 protein. The repertoire holds 50,000 to 70,000 distinct CDR3 sequences, with 20% as singletons. The material sequenced was tumor-infiltrating Tregs sorted from the breast tumor. The receptors shown here come from a female donor with breast cancer. Both conserved end residues are part of each CDR3. The order of the fields is D gene, clone size, J gene, V gene, CDR3 protein, CDR3 DNA. A D gene is named only where the DNA matches it firmly. Part of the rows lack a size; the others show once, few, many or a class for expanded clones.

>TRBD2|NA|TRBJ2-1|TRBV5-6
CASSLQGLAGGGEQFF
TGTGCCAGCAGCTTGCAGGGACTAGCGGGAGGGGGTGAGCAGTTCTTC
>TRBD1|few|TRBJ1-1|TRBV6-4
CASSETGANTEAFF
TGTGCCAGCAGTGAAACAGGGGCAAACACTGAAGCTTTCTTT
>TRBD1|few|TRBJ2-5|TRBV20-1
CSASSRGQSRETQYF
TGCAGTGCTTCCTCCCGGGGACAGAGCAGAGAGACCCAGTACTTC
>NA|many|TRBJ1-1|TRBV20-1
CSAGVPNTEAFF
TGCAGTGCCGGGGTCCCGAACACTGAAGCTTTCTTT
>TRBD1|many|TRBJ2-5|TRBV7-7
CASSRDRGQETQYF
TGTGCTAGCAGCCGGGACAGGGGGCAAGAGACCCAGTACTTC
>NA|NA|TRBJ2-7|TRBV12-2
CASRFYCEQYF
TGTGCAAGTCGCTTTTATTGCGAGCAGTACTTC
>NA|NA|TRBJ1-5|TRBV7-9
CASSPSGGNQPQHF
TGTGCCAGCAGCCCGTCAGGGGGCAATCAGCCCCAGCATTTT
>TRBD1|NA|TRBJ2-2|TRBV5-1
CASRKGQGDTGELFF
TGCGCCAGCAGAAAAGGACAGGGGGACACCGGGGAGCTGTTTTTT
>NA|few|TRBJ1-2|TRBV6-2/TRBV6-3
CASSLLPTVDYGYTF
TGTGCCAGCAGCCTCCTCCCGACAGTGGACTATGGCTACACCTTC
>NA|NA|TRBJ1-1|TRBV7-3
CASSIGANTEAFF
TGTGCCAGCAGCATAGGGGCGAACACTGAAGCTTTCTTT
>TRBD1|few|TRBJ1-6|TRBV12-3/TRBV12-4
CASTGQGDSPLHF
TGTGCCAGCACGGGACAGGGTGATTCACCCCTCCACTTT
>NA|few|TRBJ1-3|TRBV2
CASRGGIFSGNTIYF
TGTGCCAGCAGGGGCGGAATTTTCTCTGGAAACACCATATATTTT
>NA|NA|TRBJ1-4|TRBV11-2
CASSLEGRNYNEKLFF
TGTGCCAGCAGCTTAGAAGGGCGGAACTATAATGAAAAACTGTTTTTT
>NA|many|TRBJ2-1|TRBV20-1
CSASPGSYNEQFF
TGCAGTGCCAGCCCTGGCTCCTACAATGAGCAGTTCTTC
>TRBD1|few|TRBJ2-7|TRBV20-1
CSARRDRGIYEQYF
TGCAGTGCCCGAAGGGACAGGGGAATCTACGAGCAGTACTTC
>NA|NA|TRBJ2-5|TRBV7-2
CASSLVSGETQYF
TGTGCCAGCAGCCTAGTTTCCGGCGAGACCCAGTACTTC
>TRBD2|few|TRBJ2-1|TRBV27
CASSSPILAGGYNEQFF
TGTGCCAGCAGTTCGCCTATACTAGCGGGAGGGTACAATGAGCAGTTCTTC
>TRBD2|few|TRBJ2-1|TRBV20-1
CSATGQGTSGRGNNEQFF
TGCAGTGCTACAGGACAGGGGACTAGCGGGAGGGGAAACAATGAGCAGTTCTTC
>NA|NA|TRBJ1-1|TRBV6-2/TRBV6-3
CASSQQNRNTEAFF
TGTGCCAGCAGTCAACAAAACAGGAACACTGAAGCTTTCTTT
>TRBD2|NA|TRBJ2-7|TRBV5-1
CASSLAYSGSTYEQYF
TGCGCCAGCAGCTTGGCCTATAGCGGGAGCACCTACGAGCAGTACTTC
>NA|many|TRBJ2-1|TRBV5-1
CASSLKGAMSEQFF
TGCGCCAGCAGCTTGAAGGGAGCAATGAGTGAGCAGTTCTTC
>NA|many|TRBJ2-1|TRBV5-1
CASSSEGTRGNEQFF
TGCGCCAGCAGCTCAGAGGGGACGAGAGGTAATGAGCAGTTCTTC
>NA|many|TRBJ2-6|TRBV5-1
CASSLNTGANVLTF
TGCGCCAGCAGCTTGAATACTGGGGCCAACGTCCTGACTTTC
>NA|NA|TRBJ2-1|TRBV5-1
CASSQATPLYNEQFF
TGCGCCAGCAGCCAAGCAACCCCCCTCTACAATGAGCAGTTCTTC
>NA|NA|TRBJ2-7|TRBV29-1
CSVGPGSEQYF
TGCAGCGTCGGGCCAGGATCCGAGCAGTACTTC
>NA|few|TRBJ2-1|TRBV12-3/TRBV12-4
CASSPLRSSYNEQFF
TGTGCCAGCAGCCCCCTCCGTAGCTCCTACAATGAGCAGTTCTTC
>NA|few|TRBJ2-7|TRBV5-1
CASSLERGSWEQYF
TGCGCCAGCAGCTTGGAGAGGGGGTCCTGGGAGCAGTACTTC
>TRBD2|many|TRBJ2-3|TRBV5-1
CASMLGLAATDTQYF
TGCGCCAGCATGCTTGGGCTAGCGGCCACAGATACGCAGTATTTT
>NA|NA|TRBJ1-1|TRBV6-2/TRBV6-3
CANTLGGYTEAFF
TGTGCCAACACCCTTGGGGGGTACACTGAAGCTTTCTTT
>NA|NA|TRBJ2-1|TRBV5-1
CASSLEQGIQFF
TGCGCCAGCAGCTTGGAGCAGGGCATTCAGTTCTTC
>TRBD2|many|TRBJ2-1|TRBV4-3
CASSPHLSAGVLNNEQFF
TGCGCCAGCAGCCCCCACCTGAGCGCGGGAGTTTTAAACAATGAGCAGTTCTTC
>TRBD1|NA|TRBJ1-5|TRBV12-3/TRBV12-4
CATTLTGVKNQPQHF
TGTGCCACCACACTTACAGGGGTGAAGAATCAGCCCCAGCATTTT
>TRBD1|NA|TRBJ1-1|TRBV20-1
CSARQGANTEAFF
TGCAGTGCTAGACAGGGGGCGAACACTGAAGCTTTCTTT
>NA|NA|TRBJ2-1|TRBV2
CASSDIQGRQFF
TGTGCCAGCAGTGACATACAGGGCAGGCAGTTCTTC
>NA|NA|TRBJ2-7|TRBV20-1
CSARDGSQPYEQYF
TGCAGTGCTAGAGATGGAAGCCAGCCTTACGAGCAGTACTTC
>NA|NA|TRBJ2-2|TRBV28
CASTQSTRENTGELFF
TGTGCCAGCACCCAAAGCACGCGGGAAAACACCGGGGAGCTGTTTTTT
>TRBD1|NA|TRBJ2-7|TRBV5-1
CASSFGTGEGYEQYF
TGCGCCAGCAGCTTCGGGACAGGGGAGGGGTACGAGCAGTACTTC
>NA|few|TRBJ2-7|TRBV4-3
CASSLNGAHSYEQYF
TGCGCCAGCAGCCTCAACGGGGCCCACTCCTACGAGCAGTACTTC
>TRBD2|few|TRBJ2-1|TRBV27
CASSPPGLAGNNEQFF
TGTGCCAGCAGTCCACCGGGACTAGCGGGAAACAATGAGCAGTTCTTC
>NA|NA|TRBJ1-6|TRBV20-1
CSARFGSGDNSPLHF
TGCAGTGCTAGATTTGGGTCCGGGGATAATTCACCCCTCCACTTT
>TRBD1|many|TRBJ2-7|TRBV6-6
CASTQLPGQGEQYF
TGTGCCAGCACCCAACTCCCGGGACAGGGGGAGCAGTACTTC
>NA|many|TRBJ1-2|TRBV5-1
CASSLGGGTGYTF
TGCGCCAGCAGCTTGGGCGGAGGGACTGGCTACACCTTC
>NA|NA|TRBJ1-1|TRBV4-1
CASSQTTRNRDTEAFF
TGCGCCAGCAGCCAAACCACACGTAACAGGGACACTGAAGCTTTCTTT
>NA|many|TRBJ2-7|TRBV20-1
CSANKQGWFEQYF
TGCAGTGCTAACAAGCAGGGGTGGTTCGAACAGTACTTC
>NA|NA|TRBJ1-2|TRBV5-1
CVSRPEPNYGYTF
TGCGTCAGCAGGCCAGAGCCAAACTATGGCTACACCTTC
>TRBD2|many|TRBJ2-3|TRBV20-1
CSARDSSGGTQYF
TGCAGTGCTAGAGACTCCTCGGGGGGTACGCAGTATTTT
>NA|NA|TRBJ1-1|TRBV10-3
CAISEKQVLNTEAFF
TGTGCCATCAGTGAAAAACAAGTTTTGAACACTGAAGCTTTCTTT
>NA|many|TRBJ1-4|TRBV15
CATSRGQGTEKLFF
TGTGCCACCAGCAGGGGCCAAGGGACTGAAAAACTGTTTTTT
>TRBD2|NA|TRBJ2-7|TRBV27
CASSLRSGGAGGSYEQYF
TGTGCCAGCAGTTTAAGGTCAGGAGGGGCGGGAGGTTCCTACGAGCAGTACTTC
>NA|few|TRBJ1-2|TRBV29-1
CSVVRGYDGYTF
TGCAGCGTTGTGAGGGGGTACGATGGCTACACCTTC
>TRBD1|few|TRBJ1-5|TRBV28
CASRPTGGSQPQHF
TGTGCCAGCAGACCTACAGGGGGAAGTCAGCCCCAGCATTTT
>NA|NA|TRBJ2-1|TRBV20-1
CSARTRHNFVGRSYNEQFF
TGCAGTGCTAGAACCCGACATAACTTCGTCGGCCGCTCCTACAATGAGCAGTTCTTC
>NA|medium-sized|TRBJ2-5|TRBV4-1
CASSQTLGETQYF
TGCGCCAGCAGCCAAACCCTGGGAGAGACCCAGTACTTC
>NA|few|TRBJ1-1|TRBV5-1
CASSDLRGLDTEAFF
TGCGCCAGCAGCGATCTCAGAGGCCTCGACACTGAAGCTTTCTTT
>NA|many|TRBJ1-1|TRBV7-9
CASSFSGSLTEAFF
TGTGCCAGCAGCTTTTCGGGAAGTCTCACTGAAGCTTTCTTT